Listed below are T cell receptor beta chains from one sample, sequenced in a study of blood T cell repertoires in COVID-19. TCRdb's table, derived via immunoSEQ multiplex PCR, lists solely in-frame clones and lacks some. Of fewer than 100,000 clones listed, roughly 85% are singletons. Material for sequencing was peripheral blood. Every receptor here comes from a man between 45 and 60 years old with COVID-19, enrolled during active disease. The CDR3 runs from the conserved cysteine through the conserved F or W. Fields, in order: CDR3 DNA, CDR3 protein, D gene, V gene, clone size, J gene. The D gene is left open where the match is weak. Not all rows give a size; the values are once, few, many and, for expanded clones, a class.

cdr3_nt: TGTGCCAGCAGTCACGGGAAGGGCACAGATACGCAGTATTTT
cdr3_aa: CASSHGKGTDTQYF
d_call: .
v_call: TRBV2
clone_size: .
j_call: TRBJ2-3

cdr3_nt: TGCGCCAGCAGCCACCTCCTGGGCAGGGTGACCGAAGCTTTCTTT
cdr3_aa: CASSHLLGRVTEAFF
d_call: .
v_call: TRBV4-1
clone_size: .
j_call: TRBJ1-1

cdr3_nt: TGCAGTGCTAGTTCTCGAACGACAGACGAGCAGTACTTC
cdr3_aa: CSASSRTTDEQYF
d_call: .
v_call: TRBV20-1
clone_size: .
j_call: TRBJ2-7

cdr3_nt: TGCGCCAGCAGCCGAGGGACTGGCCGAAGAGAGACCCAGTACTTC
cdr3_aa: CASSRGTGRRETQYF
d_call: .
v_call: TRBV5-1
clone_size: .
j_call: TRBJ2-5

cdr3_nt: TGTGCCAGCAGCGTAGCCGGGACACAGAATGAAGCTTTCTTT
cdr3_aa: CASSVAGTQNEAFF
d_call: .
v_call: TRBV7-9
clone_size: .
j_call: TRBJ1-1

cdr3_nt: TGTGCCAGTAGTATAGGGGGGACAGGGCCTCAGCCCCAGCATTTT
cdr3_aa: CASSIGGTGPQPQHF
d_call: TRBD1
v_call: TRBV19
clone_size: .
j_call: TRBJ1-5

cdr3_nt: TGTGCCAGCTCACCCTGGACAGGAGGCTACACCTTC
cdr3_aa: CASSPWTGGYTF
d_call: TRBD1
v_call: TRBV18
clone_size: .
j_call: TRBJ1-2

cdr3_nt: TGCGCCAGCAGTCGGGACACCCTCTACGAGCAGTACTTC
cdr3_aa: CASSRDTLYEQYF
d_call: .
v_call: TRBV5-1
clone_size: few
j_call: TRBJ2-7

cdr3_nt: TGTGCCAGCAGCTTAACCGGGAGGGCCTCTCCCGGGGAGCTGTTTTTT
cdr3_aa: CASSLTGRASPGELFF
d_call: TRBD2
v_call: TRBV7-2
clone_size: .
j_call: TRBJ2-2

cdr3_nt: TGTGCCTGGAGTCAAGACAGGGGGGGTTACGAGCAGTACTTC
cdr3_aa: CAWSQDRGGYEQYF
d_call: TRBD1
v_call: TRBV30
clone_size: .
j_call: TRBJ2-7

cdr3_nt: TGTGCCAGCAGTTCATTAGCTAGCGGGAGGGGTGATACGCAGTATTTT
cdr3_aa: CASSSLASGRGDTQYF
d_call: TRBD2
v_call: TRBV7-2
clone_size: .
j_call: TRBJ2-3

cdr3_nt: TGTGCCAGCAGCCTAACAGGGACAACTAATGAAAAACTGTTTTTT
cdr3_aa: CASSLTGTTNEKLFF
d_call: .
v_call: TRBV7-2
clone_size: few
j_call: TRBJ1-4

cdr3_nt: TGCGCCAGCAGCCAAGATCTGGCAGTCTCCTACAATGAGCAGTTCTTC
cdr3_aa: CASSQDLAVSYNEQFF
d_call: .
v_call: TRBV4-3
clone_size: .
j_call: TRBJ2-1

cdr3_nt: TGCGCCAGCAGCTTGGTCGGGAGAGGATCCTACGAGCAGTACTTC
cdr3_aa: CASSLVGRGSYEQYF
d_call: .
v_call: TRBV5-1
clone_size: .
j_call: TRBJ2-7

cdr3_nt: TGTGCCAGTAGTAAGACTAGCGGGATCTCTGGGGCCAACGTCCTGACTTTC
cdr3_aa: CASSKTSGISGANVLTF
d_call: TRBD2
v_call: TRBV19
clone_size: .
j_call: TRBJ2-6

cdr3_nt: TGTGCCAGCAGAAGGGGAGGTCCCGGGGAGCTGTTTTTT
cdr3_aa: CASRRGGPGELFF
d_call: .
v_call: TRBV2
clone_size: .
j_call: TRBJ2-2

cdr3_nt: TGTGCCAGCACCCGAGGAAGGACTGGGCATGGCTACACCTTC
cdr3_aa: CASTRGRTGHGYTF
d_call: .
v_call: TRBV6-5
clone_size: few
j_call: TRBJ1-2

cdr3_nt: TGTGCCAGCAGTTTATTTGGAGGCACCTCTATCTCCTATAATTCACCCCTCCACTTT
cdr3_aa: CASSLFGGTSISYNSPLHF
d_call: .
v_call: TRBV27
clone_size: .
j_call: TRBJ1-6

cdr3_nt: TGTGCCAGCAGTGAAGGTGAGGAAGGCACTGAAGCTTTCTTT
cdr3_aa: CASSEGEEGTEAFF
d_call: .
v_call: TRBV6-1
clone_size: .
j_call: TRBJ1-1

cdr3_nt: TGTGCCAGCAGCTGGGACTTAAACTACGAGCAGTACTTC
cdr3_aa: CASSWDLNYEQYF
d_call: .
v_call: TRBV27
clone_size: .
j_call: TRBJ2-7

cdr3_nt: TGTGCCTGGAGTGTAGACTTTAGCAATCAGCCCCAGCATTTT
cdr3_aa: CAWSVDFSNQPQHF
d_call: .
v_call: TRBV30
clone_size: .
j_call: TRBJ1-5

cdr3_nt: TGCAGTGCTAGTGGCCAGGGAAAGGATTGGAGCAATCAGCCCCAGCATTTT
cdr3_aa: CSASGQGKDWSNQPQHF
d_call: .
v_call: TRBV20-1
clone_size: few
j_call: TRBJ1-5

cdr3_nt: TGTGCCTGGAGGGACAGCTCCTATAATTCACCCCTCCACTTT
cdr3_aa: CAWRDSSYNSPLHF
d_call: .
v_call: TRBV30
clone_size: .
j_call: TRBJ1-6

cdr3_nt: TGTGCCTGGAGCAGAGGAGGATTGGGCTACACCTTC
cdr3_aa: CAWSRGGLGYTF
d_call: .
v_call: TRBV30
clone_size: .
j_call: TRBJ1-2

cdr3_nt: TGTGCCACCAGTGATTTGCCGACCGGGGAGCTGTTTTTT
cdr3_aa: CATSDLPTGELFF
d_call: .
v_call: TRBV24-1
clone_size: few
j_call: TRBJ2-2

cdr3_nt: TGCAGCGCTCCGAATTACCCAGGGGTAAACACTGAAGCTTTCTTT
cdr3_aa: CSAPNYPGVNTEAFF
d_call: .
v_call: TRBV29-1
clone_size: .
j_call: TRBJ1-1

cdr3_nt: TGTGCCAGCAGCAAAACCCCGGGACAGGGGATGGCTGAAGCTTTCTTT
cdr3_aa: CASSKTPGQGMAEAFF
d_call: TRBD1
v_call: TRBV7-3
clone_size: .
j_call: TRBJ1-1

cdr3_nt: TGTGCCAGCAGCTTAGAACGCGGAGAGACCCAGTACTTC
cdr3_aa: CASSLERGETQYF
d_call: .
v_call: TRBV7-9
clone_size: .
j_call: TRBJ2-5

cdr3_nt: TGTGCCAGCAGTTGGGCCGGGGGGCAGTCAAATCAGCCCCAGCATTTT
cdr3_aa: CASSWAGGQSNQPQHF
d_call: .
v_call: TRBV28
clone_size: .
j_call: TRBJ1-5

cdr3_nt: TGTGCCAGCAGCTTGGTAGGACAGAGCAATCAGCCCCAGCATTTT
cdr3_aa: CASSLVGQSNQPQHF
d_call: .
v_call: TRBV5-8
clone_size: .
j_call: TRBJ1-5

cdr3_nt: TGTGCCAGCAGTCCAGGGGGGAATGGAAACACCATATATTTT
cdr3_aa: CASSPGGNGNTIYF
d_call: TRBD1
v_call: TRBV28
clone_size: .
j_call: TRBJ1-3

cdr3_nt: TGTGCCAGCGGGACAGGGGACTATGGCTACACCTTC
cdr3_aa: CASGTGDYGYTF
d_call: TRBD1
v_call: TRBV9
clone_size: .
j_call: TRBJ1-2

cdr3_nt: TGTGCCAGCAGCCAAGGCAGACTGCCTGGAAACACCATATATTTT
cdr3_aa: CASSQGRLPGNTIYF
d_call: .
v_call: TRBV14
clone_size: few
j_call: TRBJ1-3

cdr3_nt: TGTGCCAGCAGCCCCGACAGGGGGGGAGAAAAACTGTTTTTT
cdr3_aa: CASSPDRGGEKLFF
d_call: TRBD1
v_call: TRBV7-9
clone_size: .
j_call: TRBJ1-4

cdr3_nt: TGTGCCAGTAGTCCGTGGGACAGGCGGGAAGGTCAGCCCCAGCATTTT
cdr3_aa: CASSPWDRREGQPQHF
d_call: TRBD1
v_call: TRBV19
clone_size: .
j_call: TRBJ1-5

cdr3_nt: TGTGCCAGCAGCCCCGAGGCTAGCGGGAAAGTATCCTACGAGCAGTACTTC
cdr3_aa: CASSPEASGKVSYEQYF
d_call: .
v_call: TRBV12-1
clone_size: .
j_call: TRBJ2-7

cdr3_nt: TGTGCCAGCAGCCGGGGACTAGCTTCTCACGAGCAGTACTTC
cdr3_aa: CASSRGLASHEQYF
d_call: TRBD2
v_call: TRBV5-6
clone_size: .
j_call: TRBJ2-7

cdr3_nt: TGTGCCAGCGGAACAGGGGGGACGACAGATACGCAGTATTTT
cdr3_aa: CASGTGGTTDTQYF
d_call: TRBD1
v_call: TRBV2
clone_size: .
j_call: TRBJ2-3

cdr3_nt: TGTGCCAGCGCCGGGAGATGGGGAGATACGCAGTATTTT
cdr3_aa: CASAGRWGDTQYF
d_call: .
v_call: TRBV6-5
clone_size: .
j_call: TRBJ2-3

cdr3_nt: TGTGCCAGCAGCAAGGACAGGCCCTACGAGCAGTACTTC
cdr3_aa: CASSKDRPYEQYF
d_call: TRBD1
v_call: TRBV11-2
clone_size: .
j_call: TRBJ2-7

cdr3_nt: TGTGCCAGCACCTCAGTGGGGGCAAACACCGGGGAGCTGTTTTTT
cdr3_aa: CASTSVGANTGELFF
d_call: .
v_call: TRBV6-5
clone_size: .
j_call: TRBJ2-2

cdr3_nt: TGTGCCAGCAGTGAGTGGAGAAACATTCAGTACTTC
cdr3_aa: CASSEWRNIQYF
d_call: .
v_call: TRBV2
clone_size: .
j_call: TRBJ2-4

cdr3_nt: TGTGCCTGGAGTGCCCTTTTAGCGGGAGTCACAGATACGCAGTATTTT
cdr3_aa: CAWSALLAGVTDTQYF
d_call: TRBD2
v_call: TRBV30
clone_size: .
j_call: TRBJ2-3

cdr3_nt: TGTGCCAGCTCTCTCGGACTAGCGGGAACCGCAGATACGCAGTATTTT
cdr3_aa: CASSLGLAGTADTQYF
d_call: TRBD2
v_call: TRBV18
clone_size: .
j_call: TRBJ2-3

cdr3_nt: TGTGCCAGCAGCTTGAGCGGGTTGGGGGACACTGAAGCTTTCTTT
cdr3_aa: CASSLSGLGDTEAFF
d_call: .
v_call: TRBV5-5
clone_size: once
j_call: TRBJ1-1

cdr3_nt: TGTGCCAGCAGCGTCTCACAGGGTTCAGAGACCCAGTACTTC
cdr3_aa: CASSVSQGSETQYF
d_call: .
v_call: TRBV9
clone_size: .
j_call: TRBJ2-5

cdr3_nt: TGTGCCAGCAGCGTAGTGAGAGCGGGAACAACAGATACGCAGTATTTT
cdr3_aa: CASSVVRAGTTDTQYF
d_call: TRBD2
v_call: TRBV9
clone_size: .
j_call: TRBJ2-3

cdr3_nt: TGTGCCAGCAGCTCCCAGGGACTAGCGGGATCCCAAGAGACCCAGTACTTC
cdr3_aa: CASSSQGLAGSQETQYF
d_call: TRBD2
v_call: TRBV11-2
clone_size: once
j_call: TRBJ2-5